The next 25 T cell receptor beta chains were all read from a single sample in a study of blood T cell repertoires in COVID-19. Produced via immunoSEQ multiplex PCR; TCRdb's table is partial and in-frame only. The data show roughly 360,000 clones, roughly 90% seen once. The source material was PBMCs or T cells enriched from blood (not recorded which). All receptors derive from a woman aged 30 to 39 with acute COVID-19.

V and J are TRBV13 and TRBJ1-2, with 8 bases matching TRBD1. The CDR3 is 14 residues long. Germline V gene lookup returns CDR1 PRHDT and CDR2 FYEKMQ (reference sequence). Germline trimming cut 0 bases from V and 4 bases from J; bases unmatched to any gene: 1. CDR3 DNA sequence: TGTGCCAGCAGCTTAGGGGACAGGGCCTATGGCTACACCTTC. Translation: CASSLGDRAYGYTF.

CDR3 loop: CASSLAGYSGNTIYF. As DNA, the CDR3 is TGTGCCAGCAGCCTAGCGGGGTACTCTGGAAACACCATATATTTT. J is TRBJ1-3 and V is TRBV2, with unresolved D. The germline V gene has CDR1 SNHLY and CDR2 FYNNEI. The V end lost 6 bases, the J end lost 0 bases, and 12 bases lay between the germline ends. The length of the CDR3 is 15 residues.

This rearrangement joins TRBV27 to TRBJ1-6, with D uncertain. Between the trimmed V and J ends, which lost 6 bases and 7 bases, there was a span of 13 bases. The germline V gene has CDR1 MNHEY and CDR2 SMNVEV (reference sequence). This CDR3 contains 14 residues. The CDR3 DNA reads TGTGCCAGCAGCCCCGGAAGGGAGAATTCACCCCTCCACTTT. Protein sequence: CASSPGRENSPLHF.

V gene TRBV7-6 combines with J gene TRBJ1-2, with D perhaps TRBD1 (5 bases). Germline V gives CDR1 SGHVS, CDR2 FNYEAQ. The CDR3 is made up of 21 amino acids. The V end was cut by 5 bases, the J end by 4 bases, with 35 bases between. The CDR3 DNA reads TGTGCCAGCAGCCCCACCTTAAATTTGAATCTAGGGCCCCTCGGGGGCTATGGCTACACCTTC. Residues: CASSPTLNLNLGPLGGYGYTF.

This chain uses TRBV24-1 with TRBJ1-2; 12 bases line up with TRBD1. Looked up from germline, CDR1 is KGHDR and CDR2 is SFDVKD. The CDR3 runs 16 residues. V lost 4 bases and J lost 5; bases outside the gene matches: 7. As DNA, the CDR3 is TGTGCCACCAGTGACCCTGGGACAGGGGGCGTTTATGGCTACACCTTC. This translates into CATSDPGTGGVYGYTF.

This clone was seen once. In nucleotides, the CDR3 is TGTGCCATCAGTGAGAGGGGTGGGACAGGGGGACAGCCCCAGCATTTT. Translating gives CAISERGGTGGQPQHF. This chain uses TRBV10-3 with TRBJ1-5, with TRBD1 matching over 11 bases. The CDR3 has 16 residues. V lost 2 bases and J lost 7; bases outside the gene matches: 7. Germline V gene sequence: CDR1 ENHRY, CDR2 SYGVKD.

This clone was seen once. The CDR3 DNA reads TGTGCCAGCAGTTACCGCCCAGGAAGGGGTGAAAAACTGTTTTTT. Protein: CASSYRPGRGEKLFF. The rearrangement uses TRBV6-2 or TRBV6-3 and TRBJ1-4; perhaps TRBD1 as D (5 bases). Trimming took 2 bases from V and 7 from J, leaving 14 bases between them. CDR3 size: 15 residues. Germline assignment: CDR1 MNHEY and CDR2 SVGEGT.

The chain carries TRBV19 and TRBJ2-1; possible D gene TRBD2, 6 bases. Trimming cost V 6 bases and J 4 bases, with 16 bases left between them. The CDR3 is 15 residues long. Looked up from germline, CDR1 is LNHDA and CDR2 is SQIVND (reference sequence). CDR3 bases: TGTGCCAGTAGCTCGGGACTGAGCTCTTACAATGAGCAGTTCTTC. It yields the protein CASSSGLSSYNEQFF. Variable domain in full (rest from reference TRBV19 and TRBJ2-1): DGGITQSPKYLFRKEGQNVTLSCEQNLNHDAMYWYRQDPGQGLRLIYYSQIVNDFQKGDIAEGYSVSREKKESFPLTVTSAQKNPTAFYLCASSSGLSSYNEQFFGPGTRLTVL.

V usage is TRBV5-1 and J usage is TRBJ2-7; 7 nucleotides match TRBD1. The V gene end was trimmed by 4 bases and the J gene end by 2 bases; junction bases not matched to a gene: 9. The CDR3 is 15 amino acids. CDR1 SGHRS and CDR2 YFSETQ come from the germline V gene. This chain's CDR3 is CASSTARQGPYEQYF. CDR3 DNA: TGCGCCAGCAGCACCGCCCGACAGGGCCCCTACGAGCAGTACTTC.

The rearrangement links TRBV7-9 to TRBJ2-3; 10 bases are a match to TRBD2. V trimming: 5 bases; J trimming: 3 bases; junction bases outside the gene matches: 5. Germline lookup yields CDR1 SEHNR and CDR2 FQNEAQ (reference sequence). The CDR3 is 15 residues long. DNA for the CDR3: TGTGCCAGCAGCCGAAGCGGGGGGGCAACAGATACGCAGTATTTT. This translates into CASSRSGGATDTQYF. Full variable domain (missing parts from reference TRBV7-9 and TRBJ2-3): DTGVSQNPRHKITKRGQNVTFRCDPISEHNRLYWYRQTLGQGPEFLTYFQNEAQLEKSRLLSDRFSAERPKGSFSTLEIQRTEQGDSAMYLCASSRSGGATDTQYFGPGTRLTVL.

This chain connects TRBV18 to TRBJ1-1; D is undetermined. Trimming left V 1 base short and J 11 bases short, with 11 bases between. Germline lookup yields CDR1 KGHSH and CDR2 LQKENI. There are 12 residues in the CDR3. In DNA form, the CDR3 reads TGTGCCAGCTCACCACGGAGGGATGGGGCTTTCTTT. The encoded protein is CASSPRRDGAFF.

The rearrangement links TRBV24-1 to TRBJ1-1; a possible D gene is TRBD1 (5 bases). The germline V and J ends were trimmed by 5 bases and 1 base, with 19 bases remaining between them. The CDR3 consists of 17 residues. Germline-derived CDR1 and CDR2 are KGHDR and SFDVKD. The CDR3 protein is CATSGLETDSPNTEAFF. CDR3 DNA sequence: TGTGCCACCAGTGGGTTAGAGACAGATTCGCCGAACACTGAAGCTTTCTTT.

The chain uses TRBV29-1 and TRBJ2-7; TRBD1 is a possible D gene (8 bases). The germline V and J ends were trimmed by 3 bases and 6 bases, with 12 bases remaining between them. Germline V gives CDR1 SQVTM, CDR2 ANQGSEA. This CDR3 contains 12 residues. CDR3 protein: CSVDNRGGEQYF. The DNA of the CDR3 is TGCAGCGTTGATAACAGGGGGGGCGAGCAGTACTTC.

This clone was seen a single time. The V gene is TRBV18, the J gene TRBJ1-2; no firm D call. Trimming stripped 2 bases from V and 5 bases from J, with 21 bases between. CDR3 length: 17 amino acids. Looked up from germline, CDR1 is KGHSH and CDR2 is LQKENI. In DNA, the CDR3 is TGTGCCAGCTCACCAGCCTCCATTGGCTCGGGTCGTTATGGCTACACCTTC. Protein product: CASSPASIGSGRYGYTF.

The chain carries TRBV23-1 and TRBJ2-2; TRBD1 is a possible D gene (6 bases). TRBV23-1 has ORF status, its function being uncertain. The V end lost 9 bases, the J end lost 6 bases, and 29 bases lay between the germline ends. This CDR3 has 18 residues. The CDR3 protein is CARPKFPDRKVVAGELFF. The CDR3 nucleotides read TGCGCCAGACCAAAATTTCCCGACAGGAAGGTCGTCGCCGGGGAGCTGTTTTTT.

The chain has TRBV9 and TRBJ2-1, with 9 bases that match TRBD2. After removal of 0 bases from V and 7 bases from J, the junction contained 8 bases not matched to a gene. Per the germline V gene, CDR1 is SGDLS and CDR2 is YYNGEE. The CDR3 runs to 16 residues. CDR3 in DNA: TGTGCCAGCAGCGTAGGAGGCGGGGGGGCTGTAAATGAGCAGTTCTTC. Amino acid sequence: CASSVGGGGAVNEQFF.

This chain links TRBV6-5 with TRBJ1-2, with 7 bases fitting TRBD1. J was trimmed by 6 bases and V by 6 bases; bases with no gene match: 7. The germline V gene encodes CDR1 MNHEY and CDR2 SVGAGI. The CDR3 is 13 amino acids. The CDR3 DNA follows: TGTGCCAGCAGGCGACAGGGCGATGATGGCTACACCTTC. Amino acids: CASRRQGDDGYTF.

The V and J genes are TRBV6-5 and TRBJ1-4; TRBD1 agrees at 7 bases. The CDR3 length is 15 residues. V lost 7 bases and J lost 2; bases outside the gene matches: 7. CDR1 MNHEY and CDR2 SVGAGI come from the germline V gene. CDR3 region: CASTDRVTTNEKLFF. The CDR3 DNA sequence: TGTGCCAGCACCGACAGGGTTACGACTAATGAAAAACTGTTTTTT.

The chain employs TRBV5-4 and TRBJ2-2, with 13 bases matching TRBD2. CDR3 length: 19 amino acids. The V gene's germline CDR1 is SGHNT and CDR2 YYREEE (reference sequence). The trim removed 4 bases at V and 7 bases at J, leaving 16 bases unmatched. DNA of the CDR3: TGTGCCAGCAGCGTGGGACGGACTAGCGGGGGCAGATCCAACGGGGAGCTGTTTTTT. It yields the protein CASSVGRTSGGRSNGELFF.

The CDR3 coding sequence is TGTGCCAGCAGCCAACTCGGACAGGGGGCGATGAGGACTGAAGCTTTCTTT. Its translation is CASSQLGQGAMRTEAFF. The J gene is TRBJ1-1, the V gene TRBV4-2, with TRBD1 identical over 11 bases. The junction had 10 bases not matched to a gene; V was cut back by 2 bases and J by 5 bases. The germline gives CDR1 LGHNA, CDR2 YNFKEQ. This CDR3 has 17 amino acids.

The CDR3 protein is CASSLGLGEPQHF. The CDR3 DNA reads as TGCGCCAGCAGCTTAGGGCTCGGGGAGCCCCAGCATTTT. This chain connects TRBV5-1 to TRBJ1-5; the D is unclear. Germline lookup yields CDR1 SGHRS and CDR2 YFSETQ. The CDR3 extends over 13 amino acids. V gave up 2 bases and J gave up 8 bases, with 11 bases separating them.

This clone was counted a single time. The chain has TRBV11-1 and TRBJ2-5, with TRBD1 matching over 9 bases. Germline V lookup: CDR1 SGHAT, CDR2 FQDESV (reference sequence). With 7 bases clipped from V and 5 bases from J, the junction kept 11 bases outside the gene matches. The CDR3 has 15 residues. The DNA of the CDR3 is TGTGCCAGCACCCCTGGGAACAGGGGGCTTGAGACCCAGTACTTC. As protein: CASTPGNRGLETQYF.

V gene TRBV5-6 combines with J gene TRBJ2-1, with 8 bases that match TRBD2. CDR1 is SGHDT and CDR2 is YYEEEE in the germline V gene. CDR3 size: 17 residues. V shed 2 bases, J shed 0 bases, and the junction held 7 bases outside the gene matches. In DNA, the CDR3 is TGTGCCAGCAGCTTCACCCTAGCGGGCAGCTCCTACAATGAGCAGTTCTTC. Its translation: CASSFTLAGSSYNEQFF.

CDR3 loop: CASSLRGPNTEAFF. Here the CDR3 DNA reads TGTGCCAGCAGCTTAAGGGGGCCGAACACTGAAGCTTTCTTT. The gene calls are TRBV7-6 and TRBJ1-1; 7 bases fit TRBD1. The trim removed 2 bases at V and 1 base at J, leaving 1 base unmatched. Germline V gene sequence: CDR1 SGHVS, CDR2 FNYEAQ. This CDR3 region has 14 residues.

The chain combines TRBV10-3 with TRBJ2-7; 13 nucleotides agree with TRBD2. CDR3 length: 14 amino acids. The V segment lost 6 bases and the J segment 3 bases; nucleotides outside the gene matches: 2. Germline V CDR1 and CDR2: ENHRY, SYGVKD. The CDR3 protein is CAISRTSGGYEQYF. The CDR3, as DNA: TGTGCCATCAGCCGGACTAGCGGGGGCTACGAGCAGTACTTC.